This T cell receptor (beta chain) originates from a study of shared clonotypes between healthy human individuals. With 3 bases removed from V and 5 bases from J, the gap between germline ends came to 13 bases. Per germline, CDR1 MDHEN and CDR2 SYDVKM. The CDR3 spans 14 residues. Only in-frame clones appear in the TCRdb table, and some are missing; sequencing was by immunoSEQ multiplex PCR. The data hold roughly 2,300,000 clones, with 85% to 95% observed a single time. Overall study findings and caveats: Despite large depth, sorted-subset datasets appeared incompletely sequenced.

Worth noting for this clone: Its antigen is unidentified. Within the sample, other DNA sequences also encode this same CDR3.

This sequence joins TRBV28 and TRBJ1-2; D is perhaps TRBD1 (5 bases). Sequencing was performed on naive CD4+ T cells from PBMCs. Subset described: CD45RA+ positively selected. This TCR derives from a man between 18 and 29 years old in good health. Some clones in this sample may be carry-over from other donors' samples. The CDR3 protein is CASSLGQGLYGYTF. CDR3 nucleotide sequence: TGTGCCAGCAGTTTGGGTCAGGGCCTATATGGCTACACCTTC.